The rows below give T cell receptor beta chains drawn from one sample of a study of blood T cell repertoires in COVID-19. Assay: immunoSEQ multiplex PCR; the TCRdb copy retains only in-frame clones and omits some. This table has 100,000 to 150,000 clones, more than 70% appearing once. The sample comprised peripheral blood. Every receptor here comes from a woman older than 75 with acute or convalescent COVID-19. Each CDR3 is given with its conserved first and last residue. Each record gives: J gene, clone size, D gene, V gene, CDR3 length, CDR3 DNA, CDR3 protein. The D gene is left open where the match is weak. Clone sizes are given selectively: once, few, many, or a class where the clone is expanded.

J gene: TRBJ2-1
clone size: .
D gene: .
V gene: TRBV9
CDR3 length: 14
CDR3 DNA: TGTGCCAGCAGCGTCGGGGGAACCTACAATGAGCAGTTCTTC
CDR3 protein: CASSVGGTYNEQFF

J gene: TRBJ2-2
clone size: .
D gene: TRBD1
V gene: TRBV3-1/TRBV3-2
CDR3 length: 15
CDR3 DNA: TGTGCCAGCAGCCGGTCAGGGGGAAACACCGGGGAGCTGTTTTTT
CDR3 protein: CASSRSGGNTGELFF

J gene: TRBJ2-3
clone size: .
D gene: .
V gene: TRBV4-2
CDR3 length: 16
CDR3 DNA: TGTGCCAGCAGCCAAGAATGGGTAGGGGGCACAGATACGCAGTATTTT
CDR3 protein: CASSQEWVGGTDTQYF

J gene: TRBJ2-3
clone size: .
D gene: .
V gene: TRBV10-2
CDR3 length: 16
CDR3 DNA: TGCGCCAGCAGTGAGCGTTCGTTGGGGGCCACAGATACGCAGTATTTT
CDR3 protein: CASSERSLGATDTQYF

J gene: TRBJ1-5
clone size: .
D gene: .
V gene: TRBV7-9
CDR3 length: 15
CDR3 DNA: TGTGCCAGCAGCCCCCACACCTCTAGCAATCAGCCCCAGCATTTT
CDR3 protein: CASSPHTSSNQPQHF

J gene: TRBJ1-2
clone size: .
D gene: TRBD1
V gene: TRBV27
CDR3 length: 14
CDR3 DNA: TGTGCCAGCAGTAACAGGCCAGGGGGCAGGGGCTACACCTTC
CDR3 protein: CASSNRPGGRGYTF

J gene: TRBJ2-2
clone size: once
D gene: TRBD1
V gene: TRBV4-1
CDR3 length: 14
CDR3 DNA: TGCGCCAGCAGCCCGCGGACAGGGCGCGGGGAGCTGTTTTTT
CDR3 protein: CASSPRTGRGELFF

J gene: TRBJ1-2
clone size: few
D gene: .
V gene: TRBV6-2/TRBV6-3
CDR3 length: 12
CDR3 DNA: TGTGCCAGCAGTTACTCATTCCGGGTTCAGACCTTC
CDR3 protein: CASSYSFRVQTF

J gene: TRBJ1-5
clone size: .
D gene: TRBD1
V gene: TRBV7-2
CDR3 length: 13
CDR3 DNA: TGTGCCAGCAGCCGACAGGGGCTTCAGCCCCAGCATTTT
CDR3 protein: CASSRQGLQPQHF

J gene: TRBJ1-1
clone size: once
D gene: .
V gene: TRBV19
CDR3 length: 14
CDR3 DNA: TGTGCCAGTAGCTGGGGGGGGGTATTGATAGAAGCTTTCTTT
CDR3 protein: CASSWGGVLIEAFF

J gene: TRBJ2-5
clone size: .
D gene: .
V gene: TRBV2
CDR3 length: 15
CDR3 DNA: TGTGCCAGCAGAACCGGGAGATTGGCCCAAGAGACCCAGTACTTC
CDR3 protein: CASRTGRLAQETQYF

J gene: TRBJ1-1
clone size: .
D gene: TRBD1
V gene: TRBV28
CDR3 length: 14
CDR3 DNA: TGTGCCAGCAGTACGGACAGGGAGGGCACTGAAGCTTTCTTT
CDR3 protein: CASSTDREGTEAFF

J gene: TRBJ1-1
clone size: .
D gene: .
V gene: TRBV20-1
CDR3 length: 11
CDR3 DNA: TGCAGTGCTAGAGGGGGAGGGGGAGCTTTCTTT
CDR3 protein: CSARGGGGAFF

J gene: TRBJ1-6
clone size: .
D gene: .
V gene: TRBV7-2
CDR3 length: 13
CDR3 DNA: TGTGCCAGCAGCGCACAGGTAAATTCACCCCTCCACTTT
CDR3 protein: CASSAQVNSPLHF

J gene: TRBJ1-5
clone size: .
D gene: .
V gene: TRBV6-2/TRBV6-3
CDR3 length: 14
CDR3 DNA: TGTGCCAGCAGTTACCCAGGGGCGAGTCAGCCCCAGCATTTT
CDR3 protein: CASSYPGASQPQHF

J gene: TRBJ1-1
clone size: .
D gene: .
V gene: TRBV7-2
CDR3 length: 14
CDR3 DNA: TGTGCCAGCAGCTTCCAAGTCAGGGACACTGAAGCTTTCTTT
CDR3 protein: CASSFQVRDTEAFF

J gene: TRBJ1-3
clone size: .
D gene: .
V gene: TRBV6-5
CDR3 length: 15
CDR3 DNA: TGTGCCAGCAGGCTCTCCCGCTTCGGGGTAAACACCATATATTTT
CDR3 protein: CASRLSRFGVNTIYF

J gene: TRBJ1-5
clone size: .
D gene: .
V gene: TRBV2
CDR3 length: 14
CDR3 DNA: TGTGCCAGCAGTGGCCCCCAGGGGTATCAGCCCCAGCATTTT
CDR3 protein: CASSGPQGYQPQHF

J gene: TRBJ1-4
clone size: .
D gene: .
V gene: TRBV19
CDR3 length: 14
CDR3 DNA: TGTGCCAGTAGTATTGGCAGGAAAAATGAAAAACTGTTTTTT
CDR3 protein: CASSIGRKNEKLFF

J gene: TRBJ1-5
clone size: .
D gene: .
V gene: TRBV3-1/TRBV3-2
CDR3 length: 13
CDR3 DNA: TGTGCCAGCGGCCAAGACATCAATCAGCCCCAGCATTTT
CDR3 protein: CASGQDINQPQHF